The next 18 T cell receptor beta chains were all read from a single sample in a study of vaccination effects on CD4 cells after COVID-19. Which antigens these TCRs recognize remains unknown. Here immunoSEQ multiplex PCR was the method, and the copy in TCRdb shows in-frame clones only, minus some. The sample has 73,000 or so clones, about 79% seen once; the top ten hold about 11%. Prior to sequencing, the ViraFEST assay stimulated PBMC with viral peptide pools, which expanded the antigen-specific CD4+ T cells. Having been cultured for roughly 10 days, the cells underwent CD4+ T cell isolation. Negative nucleocapsid antibody tests before and after vaccination confirmed no previous SARS-CoV-2 infection. The source material was CD4+ T cells from PBMCs cultured with SARS-CoV-2 spike peptides, sampled before COVID-19 vaccination. The origin of the receptors is a human donor who received a COVID-19 vaccine.

J is TRBJ1-2 and V is TRBV19; D not resolved. Per the germline V gene, CDR1 is LNHDA and CDR2 is SQIVND (reference sequence). Between the trimmed V and J ends, which lost 3 bases and 4 bases, there was a span of 15 bases. The CDR3 totals 15 residues. Written as DNA, the CDR3 is TGTGCCAGTAGTATTATGGCAGGAATTCGCTATGGCTACACCTTC. This gives the protein CASSIMAGIRYGYTF.

This clone showed up just once. J is TRBJ2-6 and V is TRBV18; TRBD1 matches at 7 bases. The V gene's germline CDR1 is KGHSH and CDR2 LQKENI. The CDR3 consists of 17 residues. The junction had 2 bases not matched to a gene; V was cut back by 0 bases and J by 0 bases. CDR3: CASSPPGGTSGANVLTF. CDR3 nucleotides: TGTGCCAGCTCACCACCAGGGGGCACCTCTGGGGCCAACGTCCTGACTTTC.

This chain uses TRBV5-1 with TRBJ1-1; 7 nucleotides agree with TRBD1. The V segment lost 1 base and the J segment 4 bases; nucleotides outside the gene matches: 7. There are 15 residues in the CDR3. Germline CDR1 reads SGHRS; CDR2 reads YFSETQ. CDR3 DNA sequence: TGCGCCAGCAGCTTGCAACAGGGGATCGGCACTGAAGCTTTCTTT. Protein sequence: CASSLQQGIGTEAFF.

This chain uses TRBV7-3 with TRBJ2-3; TRBD2 agrees at 7 bases. The CDR3 is 15 amino acids. CDR1 SGHTA and CDR2 FQGTGA come from the germline V gene. V lost 4 bases and J lost 1; bases outside the gene matches: 5. Here the CDR3 DNA reads TGTGCCAGCAGCTCAGCGGGACGCCGCACAGATACGCAGTATTTT. Translating it yields CASSSAGRRTDTQYF.

This clone was seen only once. The V gene is TRBV19, the J gene TRBJ2-1; D not certain. Trimming took off 3 bases at V and 8 bases at J, with 11 bases between the two ends. CDR3 length: 13 residues. Germline loops: CDR1 LNHDA, CDR2 SQIVND (reference sequence). The CDR3 DNA reads TGTGCCAGTAGTATTATCCGAGACGATGAGCAGTTCTTC. It is translated as CASSIIRDDEQFF.

V and J are TRBV30 and TRBJ2-3, with D possibly TRBD2 on 6 matching bases. Per germline, CDR1 GTSNPN and CDR2 SVGIG (reference sequence). Trimming removed 0 bases at V and 6 bases at J, with 22 bases between. This CDR3 is built from 17 residues. For the CDR3, the DNA is TGTGCCTGGAGTGTAATGCGGAGTAGCCCCCGGGGGGATACGCAGTATTTT. This codes for CAWSVMRSSPRGDTQYF. The entire variable domain, with the rest obtained from reference TRBV30 and TRBJ2-3, is as follows: SQTIHQWPATLVQPVGSPLSLECTVEGTSNPNLYWYRQAAGRGLQLLFYSVGIGQISSEVPQNLSASRPQDRQFILSSKKLLLSDSGFYLCAWSVMRSSPRGDTQYFGPGTRLTVL.

The chain links TRBV5-6 to TRBJ1-1, with 12 bases lining up with TRBD1. The V gene's germline CDR1 is SGHDT and CDR2 YYEEEE. The CDR3 length is 17 residues. V was clipped by 3 bases and J by 3 bases; unmatched bases: 9. In DNA, the CDR3 is TGTGCCAGCAGCTCAACCGGGACAGGGGGCATGGACACTGAAGCTTTCTTT. Translated: CASSSTGTGGMDTEAFF.

This clone appeared a single time. CDR3 bases: TGTGCCAGATCGGGACATTTAGAGAACACTGAAGCTTTCTTT. Translation: CARSGHLENTEAFF. The chain couples TRBV19 to TRBJ1-1, with D possibly matching TRBD1 (6 bases). This CDR3 contains 14 residues. Trimming stripped 9 bases from V and 1 base from J, with 15 bases between. Per the germline V gene, CDR1 is LNHDA and CDR2 is SQIVND (reference sequence). Full variable domain (remainder filled in from reference TRBV19 and TRBJ1-1): DGGITQSPKYLFRKEGQNVTLSCEQNLNHDAMYWYRQDPGQGLRLIYYSQIVNDFQKGDIAEGYSVSREKKESFPLTVTSAQKNPTAFYLCARSGHLENTEAFFGQGTRLTVV.

This clone was detected only once. This chain connects TRBV4-3 to TRBJ2-1; the match to TRBD1 covers 7 bases. Per germline, CDR1 LGHNA and CDR2 YSLEER. This CDR3 has 20 amino acids. Trimming removed 0 bases from V and 0 bases from J; junction bases left unmatched: 14. DNA for the CDR3: TGCGCCAGCAGCCAAGAAAGGCACAGGGGCCTAACGAACTCCTACAATGAGCAGTTCTTC. This gives the protein CASSQERHRGLTNSYNEQFF.

The rearrangement links TRBV7-8 to TRBJ2-1, with 10 bases identical to TRBD2. CDR1 SGHVS and CDR2 FQNEAQ come from the germline V gene. V lost 4 bases, J lost 6 bases, and 6 bases stayed unmatched. This CDR3 contains 15 residues. The CDR3: CASSSSGGAANEQFF. The CDR3 DNA is TGTGCCAGCAGCTCCAGCGGGGGGGCCGCCAATGAGCAGTTCTTC.

This chain joins TRBV5-8 and TRBJ2-7; D is ambiguous. With 4 bases removed from V and 0 bases from J, the gap between germline ends came to 8 bases. Germline CDR1 reads SGHTS; CDR2 reads YDEGEE. This CDR3 region has 13 residues. The CDR3, as DNA: TGTGCCAGCAGCGGGCGGAGCTCCTACGAGCAGTACGTC. It translates to CASSGRSSYEQYV.

The genes are TRBV6-5 and TRBJ1-2; 8 bases align to TRBD1. This CDR3 has 13 amino acids. Germline CDR1 and CDR2: MNHEY and SVGAGI. V lost 6 bases to trimming and J lost 6 bases; unmatched junction nucleotides: 6. The CDR3 DNA sequence: TGTGCCAGCAGGGTCGGACAGGGCCATGGCTACACCTTC. Its protein product is CASRVGQGHGYTF.

The chain has TRBV27 and TRBJ1-2; D possibly corresponds to TRBD1 (5 bases). The CDR3 is made up of 14 amino acids. V lost 5 bases and J lost 0, with 10 bases in between. The germline CDR1 and CDR2 sequences are MNHEY and SMNVEV (reference sequence). As DNA, the CDR3 is TGTGCCAGCAGTCTTGGGGCTCCTAACTATGGCTACACCTTC. As protein: CASSLGAPNYGYTF.

The chain has TRBV12-3 or TRBV12-4 and TRBJ2-2; D not certain. This CDR3 comprises 12 residues. The ends were cut back, 11 bases at V and 4 bases at J, with 11 bases in the middle. CDR3 protein: CAREAFTGELFF. For the CDR3, the DNA is TGTGCCCGAGAGGCTTTCACCGGGGAGCTGTTTTTT.

The chain is built from TRBV6-5 and TRBJ2-5, with 7 bases fitting TRBD2. The length of the CDR3 is 15 residues. CDR1 and CDR2 from the germline V gene are MNHEY and SVGAGI. With V trimmed by 5 bases and J by 7 bases, 13 bases remained unmatched. This CDR3 is CASSTHGLVERTQYF. CDR3 nucleotide sequence: TGTGCCAGCAGTACTCACGGACTAGTGGAGCGGACCCAGTACTTC.

This clone came up a few times. The chain links TRBV7-8 to TRBJ2-7; no definite D call. This CDR3 region has 13 residues. Trimming took 1 base from V and 0 from J, leaving 4 bases between them. CDR1 SGHVS and CDR2 FQNEAQ come from the germline V gene. DNA of the CDR3: TGTGCCAGCAGCTTAGGGTACTCCTACGAGCAGTACGTC. Its protein product is CASSLGYSYEQYV.

V is TRBV18 and J is TRBJ1-1; D gene ambiguous. The V gene's germline CDR1 is KGHSH and CDR2 LQKENI. CDR3 length: 14 amino acids. Trimming cost V 3 bases and J 3 bases, with 11 bases left between them. CDR3 bases: TGTGCCAGCTCACCGCGTCAGCCAGACACTGAAGCTTTCTTT. Its protein is CASSPRQPDTEAFF.

J is TRBJ1-2 and V is TRBV7-2; D ambiguous. The CDR3 contains 13 residues. Trimming took off 5 bases at V and 4 bases at J, with 11 bases between the two ends. Germline values: CDR1 SGHTA, CDR2 FQGNSA. DNA of the CDR3: TGTGCCAGCAGCCTTCGCCCTTCCTATGGCTACACCTTC. Encoded protein: CASSLRPSYGYTF.